Reported below is one T cell receptor beta chain. What it recognizes is unknown. The sample is drawn from a study of T cell responses to AZD1222 COVID-19 vaccine. Study-wide results and caveats: An increase in Spike-specific TCR breadth and depth was observed after two AZD1222 doses.

Germline V gene lookup returns CDR1 ENHRY and CDR2 SYGVKD. The CDR3 consists of 13 residues. V shed 4 bases and J shed 8 bases, with 12 bases lying between them. Clones were read by immunoSEQ multiplex PCR, and TCRdb kept only the in-frame ones, dropping some. This table holds around 100,000 clones, 80% to 90% found once. The starting material was peripheral blood, obtained on day 0 of AZD1222 vaccination. The chain recombines TRBV10-3 with TRBJ2-1; perhaps TRBD1 as D (6 bases). This sequence originates from an adult in good health. The CDR3 here is CAISVAGADEQFF. The CDR3 bases are TGTGCCATCAGTGTTGCAGGGGCCGATGAGCAGTTCTTC.